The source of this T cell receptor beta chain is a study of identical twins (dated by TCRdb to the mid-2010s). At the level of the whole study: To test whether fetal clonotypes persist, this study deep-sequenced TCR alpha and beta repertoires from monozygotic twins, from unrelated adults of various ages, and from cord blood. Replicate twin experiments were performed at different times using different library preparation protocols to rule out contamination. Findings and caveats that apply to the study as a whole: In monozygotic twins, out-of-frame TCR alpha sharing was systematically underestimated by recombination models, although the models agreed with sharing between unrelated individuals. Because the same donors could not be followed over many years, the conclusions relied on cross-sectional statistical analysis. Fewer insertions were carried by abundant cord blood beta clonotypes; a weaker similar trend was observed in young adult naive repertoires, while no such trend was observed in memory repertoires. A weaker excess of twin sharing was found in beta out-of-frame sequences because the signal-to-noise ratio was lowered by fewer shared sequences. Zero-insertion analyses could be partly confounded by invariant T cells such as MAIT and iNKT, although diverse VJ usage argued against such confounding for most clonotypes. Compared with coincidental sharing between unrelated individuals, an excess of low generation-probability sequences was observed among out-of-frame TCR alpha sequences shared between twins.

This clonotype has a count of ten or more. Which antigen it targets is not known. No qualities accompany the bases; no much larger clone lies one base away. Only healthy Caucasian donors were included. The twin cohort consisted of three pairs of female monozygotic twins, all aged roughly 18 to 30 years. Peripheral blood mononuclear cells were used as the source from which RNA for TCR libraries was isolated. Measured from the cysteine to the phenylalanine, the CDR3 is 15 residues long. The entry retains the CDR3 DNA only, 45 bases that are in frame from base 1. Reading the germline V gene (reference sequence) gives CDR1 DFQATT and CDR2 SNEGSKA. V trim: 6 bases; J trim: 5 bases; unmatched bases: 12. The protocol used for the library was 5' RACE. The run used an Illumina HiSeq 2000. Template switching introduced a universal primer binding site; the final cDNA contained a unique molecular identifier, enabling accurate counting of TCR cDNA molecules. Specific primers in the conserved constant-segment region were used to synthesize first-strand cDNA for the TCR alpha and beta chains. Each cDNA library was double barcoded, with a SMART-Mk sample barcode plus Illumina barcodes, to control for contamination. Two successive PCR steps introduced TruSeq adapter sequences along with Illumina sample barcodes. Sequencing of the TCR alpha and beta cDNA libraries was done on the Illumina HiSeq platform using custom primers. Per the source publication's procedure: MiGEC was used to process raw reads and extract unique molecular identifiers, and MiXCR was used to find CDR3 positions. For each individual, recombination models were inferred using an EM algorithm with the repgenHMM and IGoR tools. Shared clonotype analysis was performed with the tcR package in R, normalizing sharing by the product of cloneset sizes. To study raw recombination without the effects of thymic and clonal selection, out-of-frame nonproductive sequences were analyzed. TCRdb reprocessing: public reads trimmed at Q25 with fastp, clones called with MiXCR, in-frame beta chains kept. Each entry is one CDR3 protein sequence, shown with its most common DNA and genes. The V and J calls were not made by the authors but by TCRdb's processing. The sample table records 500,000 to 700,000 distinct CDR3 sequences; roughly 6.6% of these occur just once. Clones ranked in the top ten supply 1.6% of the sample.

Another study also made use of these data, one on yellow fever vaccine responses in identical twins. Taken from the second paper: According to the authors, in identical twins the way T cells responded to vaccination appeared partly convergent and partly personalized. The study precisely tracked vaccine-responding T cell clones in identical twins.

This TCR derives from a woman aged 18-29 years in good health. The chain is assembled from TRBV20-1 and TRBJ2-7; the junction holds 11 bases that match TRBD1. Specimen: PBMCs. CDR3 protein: CSAGGGTGGMNEQYF. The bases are TGCAGTGCCGGCGGGGGGACAGGGGGGATGAACGAGCAGTACTTC.